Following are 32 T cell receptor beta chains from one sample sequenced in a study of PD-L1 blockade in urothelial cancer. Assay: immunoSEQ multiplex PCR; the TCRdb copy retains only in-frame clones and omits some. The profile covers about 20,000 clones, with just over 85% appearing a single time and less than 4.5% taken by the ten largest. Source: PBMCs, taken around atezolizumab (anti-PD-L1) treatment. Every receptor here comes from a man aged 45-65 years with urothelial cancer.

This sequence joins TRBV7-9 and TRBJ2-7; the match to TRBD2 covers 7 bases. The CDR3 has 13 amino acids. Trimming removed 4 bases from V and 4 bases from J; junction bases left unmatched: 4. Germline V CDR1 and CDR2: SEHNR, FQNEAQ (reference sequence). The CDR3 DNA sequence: TGTGCCAGCAGCTCGGCGGGAGCGTACGAGCAGTACTTC. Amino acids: CASSSAGAYEQYF.

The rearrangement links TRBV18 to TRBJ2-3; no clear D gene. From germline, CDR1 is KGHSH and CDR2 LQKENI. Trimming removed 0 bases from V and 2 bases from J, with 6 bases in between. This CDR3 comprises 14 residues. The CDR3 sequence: CASSPPGTTDTQYF. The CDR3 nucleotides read TGTGCCAGCTCACCACCTGGCACCACAGATACGCAGTATTTT.

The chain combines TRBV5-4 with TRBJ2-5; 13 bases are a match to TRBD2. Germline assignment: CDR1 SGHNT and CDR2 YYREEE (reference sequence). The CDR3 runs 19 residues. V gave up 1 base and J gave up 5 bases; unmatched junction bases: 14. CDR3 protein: CASSLTGTSGVLGGETQYF. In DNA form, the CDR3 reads TGTGCCAGCAGCTTGACGGGGACTAGCGGGGTCCTCGGGGGGGAGACCCAGTACTTC.

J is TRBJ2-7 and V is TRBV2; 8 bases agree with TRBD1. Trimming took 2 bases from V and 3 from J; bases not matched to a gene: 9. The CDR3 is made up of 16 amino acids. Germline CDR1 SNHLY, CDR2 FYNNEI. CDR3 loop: CASSESGQGLDYEQYF. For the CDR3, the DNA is TGTGCCAGCAGTGAATCAGGACAGGGATTGGACTACGAGCAGTACTTC.

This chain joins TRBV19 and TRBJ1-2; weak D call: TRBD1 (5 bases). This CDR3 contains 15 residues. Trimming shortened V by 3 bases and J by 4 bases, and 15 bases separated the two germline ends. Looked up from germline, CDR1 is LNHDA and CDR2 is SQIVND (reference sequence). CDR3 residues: CASSISGDLPYGYTF. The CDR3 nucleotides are TGTGCCAGTAGTATCTCGGGGGACCTTCCCTATGGCTACACCTTC.

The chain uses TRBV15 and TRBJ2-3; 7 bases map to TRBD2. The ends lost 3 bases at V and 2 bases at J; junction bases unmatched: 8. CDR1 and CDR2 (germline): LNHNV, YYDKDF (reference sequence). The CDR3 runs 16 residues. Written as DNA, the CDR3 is TGTGCCACCAGCAGGGGGAGGGTAACCGCCACAGATACGCAGTATTTT. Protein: CATSRGRVTATDTQYF.

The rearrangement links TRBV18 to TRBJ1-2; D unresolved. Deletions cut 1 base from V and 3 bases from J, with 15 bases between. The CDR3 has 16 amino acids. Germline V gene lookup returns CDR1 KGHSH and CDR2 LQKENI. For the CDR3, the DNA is TGTGCCAGCTCACCACGGTTAGATGACTTCGACTATGGCTACACCTTC. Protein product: CASSPRLDDFDYGYTF.

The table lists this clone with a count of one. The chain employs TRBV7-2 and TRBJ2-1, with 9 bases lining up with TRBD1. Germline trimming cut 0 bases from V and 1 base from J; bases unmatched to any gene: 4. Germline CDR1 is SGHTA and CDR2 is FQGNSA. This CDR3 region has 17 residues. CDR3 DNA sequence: TGTGCCAGCAGCTTAGCGACCGGGACAGGGTCCTACAATGAGCAGTTCTTC. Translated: CASSLATGTGSYNEQFF. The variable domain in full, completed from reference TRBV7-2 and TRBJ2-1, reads GAGVSQSPSNKVTEKGKDVELRCDPISGHTALYWYRQSLGQGLEFLIYFQGNSAPDKSGLPSDRFSAERTGGSVSTLTIQRTQQEDSAVYLCASSLATGTGSYNEQFFGPGTRLTVL.

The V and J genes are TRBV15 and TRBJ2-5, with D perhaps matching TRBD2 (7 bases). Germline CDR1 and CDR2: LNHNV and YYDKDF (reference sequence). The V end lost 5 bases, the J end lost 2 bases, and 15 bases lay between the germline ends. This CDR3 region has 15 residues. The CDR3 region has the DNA TGTGCCACCAGCGGAGGGGGGGTGGGGCAAGAGACCCAGTACTTC. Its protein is CATSGGGVGQETQYF.

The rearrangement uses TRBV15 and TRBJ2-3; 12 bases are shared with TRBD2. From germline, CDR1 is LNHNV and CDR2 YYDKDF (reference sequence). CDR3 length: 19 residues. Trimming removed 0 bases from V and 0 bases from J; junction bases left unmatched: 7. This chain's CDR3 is CATSRDGLAGIPSTDTQYF. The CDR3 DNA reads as TGTGCCACCAGCAGAGACGGACTAGCGGGAATACCTAGCACAGATACGCAGTATTTT.

DNA for the CDR3: TGTGCCAGCAGCTTAGCGTCGGGGGGCAAATACGAGCAGTACTTC. Amino acids: CASSLASGGKYEQYF. V gene TRBV7-9 combines with J gene TRBJ2-7; D perhaps matches TRBD2 (7 bases). CDR1 SEHNR and CDR2 FQNEAQ come from the germline V gene (reference sequence). There are 15 residues in the CDR3. Deletions cut 0 bases from V and 4 bases from J, with 13 bases between.

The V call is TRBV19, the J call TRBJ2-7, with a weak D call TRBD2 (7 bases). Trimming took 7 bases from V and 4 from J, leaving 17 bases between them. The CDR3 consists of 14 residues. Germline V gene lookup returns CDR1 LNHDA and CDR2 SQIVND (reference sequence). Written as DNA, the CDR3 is TGTGCCAGTAAGTTCGCCGGGGGGCTGTACGAGCAGTACTTC. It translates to CASKFAGGLYEQYF.

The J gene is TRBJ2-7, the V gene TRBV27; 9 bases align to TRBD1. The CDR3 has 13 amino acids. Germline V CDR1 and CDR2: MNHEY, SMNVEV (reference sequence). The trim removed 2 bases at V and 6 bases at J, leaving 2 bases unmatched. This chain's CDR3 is CASSLKGQGEQYF. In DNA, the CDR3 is TGTGCCAGCAGTTTAAAGGGACAGGGCGAGCAGTACTTC.

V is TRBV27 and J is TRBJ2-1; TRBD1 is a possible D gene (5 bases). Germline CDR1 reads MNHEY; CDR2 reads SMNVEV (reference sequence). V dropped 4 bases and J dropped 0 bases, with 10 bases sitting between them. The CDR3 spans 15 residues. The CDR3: CASSSGPSSYNEQFF. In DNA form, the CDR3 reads TGTGCCAGCAGTTCAGGGCCAAGCTCCTACAATGAGCAGTTCTTC.

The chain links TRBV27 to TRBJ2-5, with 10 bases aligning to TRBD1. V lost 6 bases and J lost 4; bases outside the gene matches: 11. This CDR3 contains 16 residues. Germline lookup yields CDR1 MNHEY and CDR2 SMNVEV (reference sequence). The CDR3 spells CASRSRQGQGPETQYF. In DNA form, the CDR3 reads TGTGCCAGCAGATCCCGCCAGGGACAGGGGCCAGAGACCCAGTACTTC.

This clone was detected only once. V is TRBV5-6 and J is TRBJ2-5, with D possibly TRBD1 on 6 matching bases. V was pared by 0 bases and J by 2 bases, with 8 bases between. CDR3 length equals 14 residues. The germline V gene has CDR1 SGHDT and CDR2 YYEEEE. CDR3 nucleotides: TGTGCCAGCAGCTTGGGGACAGCGCAAGAGACCCAGTACTTC. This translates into CASSLGTAQETQYF.

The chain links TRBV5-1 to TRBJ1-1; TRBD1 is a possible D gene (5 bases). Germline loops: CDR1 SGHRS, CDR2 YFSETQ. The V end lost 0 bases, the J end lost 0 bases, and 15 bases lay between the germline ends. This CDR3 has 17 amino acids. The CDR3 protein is CASSLVLAGSMNTEAFF. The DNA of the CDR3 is TGCGCCAGCAGCTTGGTTCTGGCAGGGTCTATGAACACTGAAGCTTTCTTT.

CDR3 sequence: CASSLVWGATSGSTDTQYF. CDR3 sequence (DNA): TGTGCCAGCAGCTTAGTTTGGGGGGCTACTAGCGGGAGCACAGATACGCAGTATTTT. The V call is TRBV11-2, the J call TRBJ2-3; 9 bases are a match to TRBD2. The CDR3 contains 19 residues. After removal of 1 base from V and 0 bases from J, the junction contained 11 bases not matched to a gene. The germline V gene has CDR1 SGHAT and CDR2 FQNNGV. The full variable domain, in which reference TRBV11-2 and TRBJ2-3 provide the parts outside the CDR3, is EAGVAQSPRYKIIEKRQSVAFWCNPISGHATLYWYQQILGQGPKLLIQFQNNGVVDDSQLPKDRFSAERLKGVDSTLKIQPAKLEDSAVYLCASSLVWGATSGSTDTQYFGPGTRLTVL.

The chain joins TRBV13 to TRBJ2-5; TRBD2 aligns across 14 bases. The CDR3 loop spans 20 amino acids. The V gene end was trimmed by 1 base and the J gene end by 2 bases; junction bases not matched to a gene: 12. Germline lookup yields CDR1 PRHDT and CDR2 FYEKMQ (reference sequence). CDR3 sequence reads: CASSLEVGTSGSQEQETQYF. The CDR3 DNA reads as TGTGCCAGCAGCTTAGAAGTTGGGACTAGCGGGAGTCAGGAGCAAGAGACCCAGTACTTC. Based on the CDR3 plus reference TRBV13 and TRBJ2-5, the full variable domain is AAGVIQSPRHLIKEKRETATLKCYPIPRHDTVYWYQQGPGQDPQFLISFYEKMQSDKGSIPDRFSAQQFSDYHSELNMSSLELGDSALYFCASSLEVGTSGSQEQETQYFGPGTRLLVL.

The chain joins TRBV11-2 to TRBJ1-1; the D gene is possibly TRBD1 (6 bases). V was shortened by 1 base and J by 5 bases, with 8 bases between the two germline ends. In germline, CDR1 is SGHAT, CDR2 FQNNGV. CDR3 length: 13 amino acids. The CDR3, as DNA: TGTGCCAGCAGCTTAGGGGGGCGGACTGAAGCTTTCTTT. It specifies CASSLGGRTEAFF.

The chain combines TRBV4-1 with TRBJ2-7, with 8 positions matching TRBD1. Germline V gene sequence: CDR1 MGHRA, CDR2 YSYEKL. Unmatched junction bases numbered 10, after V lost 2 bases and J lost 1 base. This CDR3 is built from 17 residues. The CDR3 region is CASSQRSGTGPSYEQYF. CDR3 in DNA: TGCGCCAGCAGCCAAAGATCCGGGACAGGCCCGTCCTACGAGCAGTACTTC.

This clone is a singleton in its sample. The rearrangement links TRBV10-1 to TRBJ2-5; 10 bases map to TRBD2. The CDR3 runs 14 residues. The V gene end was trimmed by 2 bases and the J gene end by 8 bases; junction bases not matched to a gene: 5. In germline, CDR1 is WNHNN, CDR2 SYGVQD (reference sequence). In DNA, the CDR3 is TGCGCCAGCAGTGAGACTAGCGGGGCGAGCACCCAGTACTTC. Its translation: CASSETSGASTQYF.

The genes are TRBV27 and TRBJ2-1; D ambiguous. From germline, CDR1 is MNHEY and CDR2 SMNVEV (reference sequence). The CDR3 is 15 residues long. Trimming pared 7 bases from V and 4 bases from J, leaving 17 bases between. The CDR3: CASTLGWPAYNEQFF. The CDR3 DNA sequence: TGTGCCAGCACGCTCGGGTGGCCCGCTTACAATGAGCAGTTCTTC.

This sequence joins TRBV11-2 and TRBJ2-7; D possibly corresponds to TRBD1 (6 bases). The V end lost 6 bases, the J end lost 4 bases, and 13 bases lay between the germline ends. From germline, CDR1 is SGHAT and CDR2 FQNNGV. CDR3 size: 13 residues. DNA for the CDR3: TGTGCCAGCAGTTCCCAACAGGGTTACGAGCAGTACTTC. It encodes CASSSQQGYEQYF.

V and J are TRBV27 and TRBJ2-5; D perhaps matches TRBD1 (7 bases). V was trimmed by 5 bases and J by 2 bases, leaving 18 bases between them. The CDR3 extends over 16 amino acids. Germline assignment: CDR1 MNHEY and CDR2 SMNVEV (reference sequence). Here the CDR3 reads CASSPPWTGGQETQYF. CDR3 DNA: TGTGCCAGCAGTCCCCCCTGGACAGGAGGGCAAGAGACCCAGTACTTC.

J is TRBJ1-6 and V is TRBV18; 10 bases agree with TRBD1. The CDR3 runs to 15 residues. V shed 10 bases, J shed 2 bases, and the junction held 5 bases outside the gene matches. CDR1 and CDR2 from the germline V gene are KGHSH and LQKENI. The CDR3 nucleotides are TGTGCCACCGGGACAGGGGCCGCCTATAATTCACCCCTCCACTTT. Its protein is CATGTGAAYNSPLHF.

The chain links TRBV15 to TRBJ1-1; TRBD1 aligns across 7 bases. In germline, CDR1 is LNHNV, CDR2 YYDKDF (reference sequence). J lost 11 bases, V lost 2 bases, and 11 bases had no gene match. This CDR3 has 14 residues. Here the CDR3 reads CATSRLRDSDIAFF. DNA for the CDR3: TGTGCCACCAGCAGACTTCGGGACAGCGACATCGCTTTCTTT.

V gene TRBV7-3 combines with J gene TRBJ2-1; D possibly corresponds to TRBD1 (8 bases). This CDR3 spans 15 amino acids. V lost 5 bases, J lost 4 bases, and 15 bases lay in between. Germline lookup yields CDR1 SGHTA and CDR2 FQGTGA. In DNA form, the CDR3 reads TGTGCCAGCAGCCCCGGACAGGGAGGGTACAATGAGCAGTTCTTC. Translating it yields CASSPGQGGYNEQFF.

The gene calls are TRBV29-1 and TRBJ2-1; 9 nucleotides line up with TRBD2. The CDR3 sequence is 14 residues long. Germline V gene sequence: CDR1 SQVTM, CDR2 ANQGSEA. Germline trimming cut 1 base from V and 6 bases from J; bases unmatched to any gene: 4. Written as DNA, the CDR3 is TGCAGCGTTGAAGTGGCGGGGGGGGGCAATGAGCAGTTCTTC. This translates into CSVEVAGGGNEQFF.

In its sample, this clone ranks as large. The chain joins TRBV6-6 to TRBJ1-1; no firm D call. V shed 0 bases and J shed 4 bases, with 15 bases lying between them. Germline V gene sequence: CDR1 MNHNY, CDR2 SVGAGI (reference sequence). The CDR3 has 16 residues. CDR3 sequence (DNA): TGTGCCAGCAGTTACTCTGTCGCGGAACATGGCACTGAAGCTTTCTTT. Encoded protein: CASSYSVAEHGTEAFF.

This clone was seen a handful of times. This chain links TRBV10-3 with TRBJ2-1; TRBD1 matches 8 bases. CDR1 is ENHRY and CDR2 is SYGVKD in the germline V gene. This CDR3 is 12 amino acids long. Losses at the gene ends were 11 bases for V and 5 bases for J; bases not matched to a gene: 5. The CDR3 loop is CALRTGHNEQFF. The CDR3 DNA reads TGTGCCCTAAGGACAGGGCACAATGAGCAGTTCTTC.

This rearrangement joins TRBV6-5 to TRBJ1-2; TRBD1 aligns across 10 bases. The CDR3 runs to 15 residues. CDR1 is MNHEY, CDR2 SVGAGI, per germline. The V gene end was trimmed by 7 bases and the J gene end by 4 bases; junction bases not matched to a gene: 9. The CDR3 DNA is TGTGCCAGCAACCCACGGGACAGGGGTCTCTATGGCTACACCTTC. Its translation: CASNPRDRGLYGYTF.